Below, 10 T cell receptor beta chains from the same sample are listed, as sequenced in a study of shared clonotypes between healthy human individuals. TCRdb's table, derived via immunoSEQ multiplex PCR, lists solely in-frame clones and lacks some. Here the sample spans more than 2,000,000 clones, approximately 93% being singletons. Sample: naive CD4+ T cells from PBMCs. Subset defined: CD45RA+ positively selected. Receptor source: a man between 18 and 35 years old in good health. Some clones in this sample may be carry-over from other donors' samples.

This chain uses TRBV18 with TRBJ2-7; 8 bases align to TRBD1. J gave up 2 bases and V 2 bases, and 5 bases lay outside the gene matches. This CDR3 contains 15 residues. Per germline, CDR1 KGHSH and CDR2 LQKENI. CDR3 sequence (DNA): TGTGCCAGCTCACCAGGGTCGACAGGGGCCTACGAGCAGTACTTC. Translating gives CASSPGSTGAYEQYF. Complete variable domain (other parts from reference TRBV18 and TRBJ2-7): NAGVMQNPRHLVRRRGQEARLRCSPMKGHSHVYWYRQLPEEGLKFMVYLQKENIIDESGMPKERFSAEFPKEGPSILRIQQVVRGDSAAYFCASSPGSTGAYEQYFGPGTRLTVT.

This chain uses TRBV5-1 with TRBJ2-7, with TRBD2 as a possible D gene (5 bases). V lost 1 base and J 2 bases, leaving 13 bases between the germline ends. Per the germline V gene, CDR1 is SGHRS and CDR2 is YFSETQ. CDR3 length: 15 amino acids. The CDR3 DNA is TGCGCCAGCAGCTTGCCCCCCACAGCGGCCTACGAGCAGTACTTC. Its translation is CASSLPPTAAYEQYF.

The rearrangement links TRBV5-4 to TRBJ1-1; TRBD1 matches at 9 bases. Germline CDR1 reads SGHNT; CDR2 reads YYREEE (reference sequence). Unmatched junction bases numbered 6, after V lost 3 bases and J lost 0 bases. This CDR3 contains 16 residues. Here the CDR3 DNA reads TGTGCCAGCAGCTCTACGGGACAGGGTGTGAACACTGAAGCTTTCTTT. Amino acid sequence: CASSSTGQGVNTEAFF.

The chain links TRBV29-1 to TRBJ2-7; D is possibly TRBD1 (8 bases). CDR3 length equals 13 residues. Trimming shortened V by 6 bases and J by 3 bases, and 15 bases separated the two germline ends. Per germline, CDR1 SQVTM and CDR2 ANQGSEA. The CDR3 DNA reads as TGCAGCGTCTTGAACAGGGGGGGCTACGAGCAGTACTTC. It codes for CSVLNRGGYEQYF.

This clone was seen just once. V is TRBV18 and J is TRBJ2-7; the D is unclear. Germline CDR1 KGHSH, CDR2 LQKENI. There are 14 residues in the CDR3. V was clipped by 4 bases and J by 2 bases, with 12 bases between them. The CDR3 sequence: CASSHPGQTYEQYF. The CDR3 DNA reads as TGTGCCAGCTCACACCCGGGCCAGACCTACGAGCAGTACTTC.

This clone was seen more than once but under ten times. The CDR3, as DNA: TGTGCCAGCGGGGGACAGGGACCACTGTTTTTT. It specifies CASGGQGPLFF. The rearrangement joins TRBV25-1 to TRBJ1-4; 9 nucleotides agree with TRBD1. The germline V gene has CDR1 MGHDK and CDR2 SYGVNS. J gave up 13 bases and V 8 bases, and 5 bases lay outside the gene matches. CDR3 length equals 11 residues.

The gene calls are TRBV19 and TRBJ1-1; perhaps TRBD1 as D (6 bases). The germline CDR1 and CDR2 sequences are LNHDA and SQIVND (reference sequence). This CDR3 contains 14 residues. Trimming pared 4 bases from V and 1 base from J, leaving 10 bases between. This chain's CDR3 is CASSNRDPNTEAFF. The CDR3 nucleotides are TGTGCCAGTAGTAACAGGGACCCGAACACTGAAGCTTTCTTT.

The chain couples TRBV6-1 to TRBJ1-2; perhaps TRBD1 as D (5 bases). The V end was cut by 2 bases, the J end by 4 bases, with 14 bases between. The CDR3 runs 15 residues. Germline V gene data show CDR1 as MNHNS and CDR2 as SASEGT. As DNA, the CDR3 is TGTGCCAGCAGTGAATGGAAGGGGAGAGGCTATGGCTACACCTTC. Encoded protein: CASSEWKGRGYGYTF.

The genes are TRBV11-2 and TRBJ2-7, with D perhaps matching TRBD1 (5 bases). Trimming removed 4 bases from V and 6 bases from J, with 13 bases in between. The CDR3 covers 13 residues. CDR1 is SGHAT, CDR2 FQNNGV, per germline. The CDR3 coding sequence is TGTGCCAGCAGCTCCACTCAGGGCCGCGAGCAGTACTTC. Residues: CASSSTQGREQYF.

This chain uses TRBV19 with TRBJ1-4, with 9 bases lining up with TRBD1. V lost 4 bases, J lost 5 bases, and 2 bases stayed unmatched. Germline CDR1 reads LNHDA; CDR2 reads SQIVND (reference sequence). This CDR3 comprises 14 residues. For the CDR3, the DNA is TGTGCCAGTAGTAGACAGGGGGGAAATGAAAAACTGTTTTTT. Residues: CASSRQGGNEKLFF.